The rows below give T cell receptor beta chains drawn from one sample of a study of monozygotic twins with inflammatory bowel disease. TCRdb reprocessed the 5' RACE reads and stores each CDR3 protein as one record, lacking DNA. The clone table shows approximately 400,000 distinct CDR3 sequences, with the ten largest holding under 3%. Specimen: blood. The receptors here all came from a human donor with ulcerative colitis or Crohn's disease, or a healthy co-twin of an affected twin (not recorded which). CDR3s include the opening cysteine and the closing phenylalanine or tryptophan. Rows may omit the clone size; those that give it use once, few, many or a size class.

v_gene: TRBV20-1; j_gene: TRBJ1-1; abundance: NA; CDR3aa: CSARAGGGRTEAFF
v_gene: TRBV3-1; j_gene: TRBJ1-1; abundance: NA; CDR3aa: CASSPRTGGDTEAFF
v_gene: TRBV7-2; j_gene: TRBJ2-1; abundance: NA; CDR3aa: CASSPVRTSGGNEQFF
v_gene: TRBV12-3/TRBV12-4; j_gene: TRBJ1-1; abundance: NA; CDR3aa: CASSDEGGRGTEAFF
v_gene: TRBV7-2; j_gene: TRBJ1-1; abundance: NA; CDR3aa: CASSPRQDPPEAFF
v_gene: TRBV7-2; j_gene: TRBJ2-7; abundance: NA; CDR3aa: CASSSSGTKLQYF
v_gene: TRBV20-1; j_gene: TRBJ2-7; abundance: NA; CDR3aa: CSASSLRVIHEQYF
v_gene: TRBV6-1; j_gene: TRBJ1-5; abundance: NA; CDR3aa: CASSGFRLRGSSNQPQHF
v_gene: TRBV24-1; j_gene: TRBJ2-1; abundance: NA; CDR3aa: CATSPAGTSIYNEQFF
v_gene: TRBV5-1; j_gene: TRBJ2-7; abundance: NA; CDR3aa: CASSPLQAAGSYEQYF
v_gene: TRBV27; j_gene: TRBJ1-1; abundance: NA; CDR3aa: CASITFGAGARAFF
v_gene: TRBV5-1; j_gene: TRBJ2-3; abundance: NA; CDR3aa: CASSLTTGQADTQYF
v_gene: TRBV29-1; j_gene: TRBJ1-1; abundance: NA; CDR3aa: CSVRQKSNTEAFF
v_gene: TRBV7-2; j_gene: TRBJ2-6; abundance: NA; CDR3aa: CASSRRQGSGANVLTF
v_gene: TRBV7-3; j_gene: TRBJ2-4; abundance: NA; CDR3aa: CASSFVPGDIQYF
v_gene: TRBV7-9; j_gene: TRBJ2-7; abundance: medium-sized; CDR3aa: CASGDGNYEQYF
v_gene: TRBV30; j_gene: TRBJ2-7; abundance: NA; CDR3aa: CAWSVLGGLASEQYF
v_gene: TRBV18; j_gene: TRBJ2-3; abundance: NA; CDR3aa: CASSPVAHDTQYF
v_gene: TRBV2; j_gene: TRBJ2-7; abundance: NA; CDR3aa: CASRKTGVNEQYF
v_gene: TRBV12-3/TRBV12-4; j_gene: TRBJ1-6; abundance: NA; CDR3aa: CASGSAGRHSPLHF
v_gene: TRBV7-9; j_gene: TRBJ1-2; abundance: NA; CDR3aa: CASSSYRERGYTF
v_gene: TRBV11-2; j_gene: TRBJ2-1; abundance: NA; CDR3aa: CASSLGLAHSFF
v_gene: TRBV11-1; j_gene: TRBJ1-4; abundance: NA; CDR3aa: CASSFRPIDRATNEKLFF
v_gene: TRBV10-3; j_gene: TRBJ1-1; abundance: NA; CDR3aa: CAISESGAEAFF
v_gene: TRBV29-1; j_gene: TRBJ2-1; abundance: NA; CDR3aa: CSVEDIGGRINEQFF
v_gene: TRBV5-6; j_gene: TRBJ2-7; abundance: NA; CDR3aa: CASSFPAMDEQYF
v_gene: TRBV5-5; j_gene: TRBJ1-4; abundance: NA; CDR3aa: CASSLEHPIDSNEKLFF
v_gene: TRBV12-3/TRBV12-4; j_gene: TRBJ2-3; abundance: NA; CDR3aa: CASSLAEAGTGRGGDTQYF
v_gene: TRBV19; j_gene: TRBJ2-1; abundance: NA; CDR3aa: CASSISGDSYNEQFF
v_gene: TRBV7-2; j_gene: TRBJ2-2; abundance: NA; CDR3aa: CASRPYGGTGELFF
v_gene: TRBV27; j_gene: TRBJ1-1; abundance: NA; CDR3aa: CASSLYPGPNTEAFF
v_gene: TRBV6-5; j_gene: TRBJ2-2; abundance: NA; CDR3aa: CASSYAGENTGELFF
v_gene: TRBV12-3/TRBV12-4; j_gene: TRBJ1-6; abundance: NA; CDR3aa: CASRTGVRSPLHF
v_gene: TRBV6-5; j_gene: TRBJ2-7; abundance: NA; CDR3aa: CASSYTRDRGNYEQYF
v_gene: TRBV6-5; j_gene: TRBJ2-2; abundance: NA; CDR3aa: CASSYSSIRLMNTGELFF
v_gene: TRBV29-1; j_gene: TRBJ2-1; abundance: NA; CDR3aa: CSVEDQWTSGSEEQFF